The 32 T cell receptor beta chains presented below share a single source sample, sequenced in a study of T-cell memory formation after mild COVID-19. MiXCR, applied by TCRdb to the 5' RACE reads, yields one record per CDR3 protein. This repertoire shows about 360,000 distinct CDR3 sequences, approximately 14% found once; its top ten account for around 21%. Sequencing input: PBMCs or a T cell subset sorted from them (not recorded which). These receptors were taken from a man aged 18 to 29 who had mild COVID-19 (a few samples of this study predate the infection). Cell type and time point are not known.

The chain joins TRBV28 to TRBJ2-5; 9 bases are shared with TRBD2. Germline CDR1 is MDHEN and CDR2 is SYDVKM. There are 14 residues in the CDR3. J lost 5 bases, V lost 6 bases, and 7 bases had no gene match. The DNA for the CDR3 is TGTGCCAGCAGGAAAGCGGGGGGCCGGGAGACCCAGTACTTC. Translation: CASRKAGGRETQYF.

The rearrangement uses TRBV4-1 and TRBJ1-4, with TRBD1 matching over 8 bases. CDR1 and CDR2 (germline): MGHRA, YSYEKL. The CDR3 spans 16 residues. V gave up 6 bases and J gave up 7 bases; unmatched junction bases: 13. The CDR3 is CASRVGAGGKFEKLFF. CDR3 in DNA: TGCGCCAGCAGGGTCGGGGCAGGGGGCAAATTTGAAAAACTGTTTTTT.

This clonotype occurred a few times. The chain couples TRBV4-1 to TRBJ2-5, with 10 bases that match TRBD2. Looked up from germline, CDR1 is MGHRA and CDR2 is YSYEKL. Trimming at V came to 1 base and at J to 5 bases, leaving 7 bases not matched to a gene. CDR3 size: 16 residues. CDR3 sequence reads: CASSQGSSGGVETQYF. The CDR3 region has the DNA TGCGCCAGCAGCCAAGGGTCCAGCGGGGGGGTCGAGACCCAGTACTTC.

This clonotype has only a few counts. The gene calls are TRBV20-1 and TRBJ1-1; D call uncertain. The CDR3 is 13 amino acids. V dropped 5 bases and J dropped 0 bases, with 10 bases sitting between them. Germline V gives CDR1 DFQATT, CDR2 SNEGSKA (reference sequence). The CDR3 DNA sequence: TGCAGTGCTCACCGGGCCATGAACACTGAAGCTTTCTTT. Translated, it gives CSAHRAMNTEAFF.

Only a few counts were recorded for this clonotype. The V and J genes are TRBV4-3 and TRBJ2-1, with 8 bases lining up with TRBD1. The CDR3 is 16 residues long. Germline lookup yields CDR1 LGHNA and CDR2 YSLEER. Unmatched junction bases numbered 9, after V lost 3 bases and J lost 5 bases. CDR3 in amino acids: CASSHPGTGEHNEQFF. Written as DNA, the CDR3 is TGCGCCAGCAGCCATCCCGGGACAGGCGAGCACAATGAGCAGTTCTTC.

The J gene is TRBJ2-5, the V gene TRBV5-1; TRBD1 matches 8 bases. The germline V gene has CDR1 SGHRS and CDR2 YFSETQ. Trimming cost V 6 bases and J 4 bases; bases outside gene matches: 8. There are 14 residues in the CDR3. CDR3 sequence: CASTTGQGRETQYF. The CDR3 region has the DNA TGCGCCAGCACCACAGGACAGGGACGAGAGACCCAGTACTTC.

The table lists this clonotype with a few counts. The gene calls are TRBV30 and TRBJ2-2; a possible D gene is TRBD1 (6 bases). The CDR3 sequence is 14 residues long. The germline V gene has CDR1 GTSNPN and CDR2 SVGIG (reference sequence). V was trimmed by 6 bases and J by 4 bases, leaving 15 bases between them. CDR3 sequence reads: CACTQGSLTGELFF. As DNA, the CDR3 is TGTGCCTGCACCCAGGGGAGCCTCACCGGGGAGCTGTTTTTT.

The V call is TRBV4-2, the J call TRBJ2-4; D not certain. The germline V gene has CDR1 LGHNA and CDR2 YNFKEQ. The V end was cut by 0 bases, the J end by 12 bases, with 12 bases between. The CDR3 runs to 13 residues. The CDR3 DNA follows: TGTGCCAGCAGCCAAGAGGGCATCCCACCTCAGTACTTC. Residues: CASSQEGIPPQYF.

This clonotype was found a few times. This chain joins TRBV6-5 and TRBJ2-1; TRBD2 agrees at 8 bases. The CDR3 totals 15 residues. The junction had 2 bases not matched to a gene; V was cut back by 2 bases and J by 2 bases. CDR1 is MNHEY and CDR2 is SVGAGI in the germline V gene. The DNA for the CDR3 is TGTGCCAGCAGTTACGTCGGGGGGGCCTACAATGAGCAGTTCTTC. It is translated as CASSYVGGAYNEQFF.

Only a few counts were recorded for this clonotype. The CDR3 reads CASLLPRSYEQYF. The CDR3 nucleotides are TGTGCCAGCCTCTTACCACGCTCCTACGAGCAGTACTTC. The V call is TRBV6-5, the J call TRBJ2-7; D is ambiguous. CDR1 MNHEY and CDR2 SVGAGI come from the germline V gene. The CDR3 spans 13 residues. The V gene lost 8 bases and the J gene lost 0 bases, with 11 bases spanning the gap.

The V call is TRBV6-5, the J call TRBJ1-2; D not resolved. Germline V gene lookup returns CDR1 MNHEY and CDR2 SVGAGI. Trimming shortened V by 5 bases and J by 2 bases, and 12 bases separated the two germline ends. This CDR3 has 14 amino acids. In DNA, the CDR3 is TGTGCCAGCAGTCCCTTCTCGGGCAACTATGGCTACACCTTC. Residues: CASSPFSGNYGYTF.

The sample holds a few counts of this clonotype. V gene TRBV24-1 combines with J gene TRBJ2-2; D is possibly TRBD2 (6 bases). Trimming removed 2 bases at V and 7 bases at J, with 10 bases between. Germline CDR1 is KGHDR and CDR2 is SFDVKD. The CDR3 consists of 14 residues. CDR3 nucleotides: TGTGCCACCAGTGATTGGAGGGAACACGGGGAGCTGTTTTTT. This codes for CATSDWREHGELFF.

This clonotype was seen a few times. The chain employs TRBV6-5 and TRBJ1-2; no clear D gene. This CDR3 is built from 14 residues. Trimming stripped 6 bases from V and 7 bases from J, with 18 bases between. CDR1 MNHEY and CDR2 SVGAGI come from the germline V gene. In nucleotides, the CDR3 is TGTGCCAGCAGCCCCTGGCGGCTAATGGGTGGCTACACCTTC. Amino acid sequence: CASSPWRLMGGYTF.

In its sample, this clonotype was seen a few times. J is TRBJ2-7 and V is TRBV4-1, with D uncertain. Per the germline V gene, CDR1 is MGHRA and CDR2 is YSYEKL. The CDR3 is 13 amino acids. Trimming cost V 0 bases and J 3 bases, with 6 bases left between them. CDR3 DNA: TGCGCCAGCAGCCAAGAGGCCAGCTACGAGCAGTACGTC. Translating gives CASSQEASYEQYV.

This clonotype was found a few times. This chain joins TRBV20-1 and TRBJ1-6; 9 nucleotides match TRBD1. In germline, CDR1 is DFQATT, CDR2 SNEGSKA (reference sequence). The CDR3 extends over 16 amino acids. V lost 3 bases and J lost 6; bases outside the gene matches: 9. The CDR3 loop is CSASSGQGVGNSPLHF. The CDR3 DNA follows: TGCAGTGCTAGTTCGGGACAGGGCGTTGGTAATTCACCCCTCCACTTT.

The chain combines TRBV6-2 or TRBV6-3 with TRBJ2-3; 8 nucleotides line up with TRBD2. Trimming removed 6 bases from V and 1 base from J; junction bases left unmatched: 6. This CDR3 is built from 15 residues. Germline V CDR1 and CDR2: MNHEY, SVGEGT. This CDR3 reads CASRPRGAGTDTQYF. In DNA, the CDR3 is TGTGCCAGCAGGCCGCGGGGGGCAGGCACAGATACGCAGTATTTT.

This clonotype appeared many times. The rearrangement uses TRBV7-2 and TRBJ2-4, with 8 bases identical to TRBD2. CDR3 length: 14 residues. J gave up 1 base and V 4 bases, and 0 bases lay outside the gene matches. The germline V gene has CDR1 SGHTA and CDR2 FQGNSA. The CDR3 spells CASSSGGAKNIQYF. DNA of the CDR3: TGTGCCAGCAGCTCGGGGGGGGCCAAAAACATTCAGTACTTC.

The rearrangement joins TRBV9 to TRBJ1-6; D might be TRBD1 (6 bases). This CDR3 is 15 amino acids long. The V end was cut by 8 bases, the J end by 6 bases, with 18 bases between. CDR1 and CDR2 (germline): SGDLS, YYNGEE. As DNA, the CDR3 is TGTGCCAGAAGCCCTCGAGACAGGCTTAATTCACCCCTCCACTTT. It specifies CARSPRDRLNSPLHF.

This chain joins TRBV7-2 and TRBJ2-5, with 8 bases that match TRBD2. Per the germline V gene, CDR1 is SGHTA and CDR2 is FQGNSA. The V segment lost 3 bases and the J segment 5 bases; nucleotides outside the gene matches: 5. The CDR3 is made up of 14 amino acids. CDR3 in DNA: TGTGCCAGCAGCTTCGGCGGGGGGTACGAGACCCAGTACTTC. It yields the protein CASSFGGGYETQYF.

This clonotype came up a few times. This sequence joins TRBV4-2 and TRBJ2-3, with D perhaps TRBD1 (7 bases). The ends were cut back, 1 base at V and 1 base at J, with 12 bases in the middle. The length of the CDR3 is 16 residues. Germline CDR1 reads LGHNA; CDR2 reads YNFKEQ. The CDR3 is CASSQAGRGGTDTQYF. As DNA, the CDR3 is TGTGCCAGCAGCCAAGCTGGCAGGGGGGGCACAGATACGCAGTATTTT.

The chain is built from TRBV10-1 and TRBJ2-3, with 10 bases aligning to TRBD2. CDR1 WNHNN and CDR2 SYGVQD come from the germline V gene (reference sequence). The CDR3 is 15 amino acids. V trimming: 3 bases; J trimming: 5 bases; junction bases outside the gene matches: 5. CDR3 DNA: TGCGCCAGCAGTGAAACTAGCGGGGTTTTAGATACGCAGTATTTT. It translates to CASSETSGVLDTQYF.

Only a few counts were recorded for this clonotype. The J gene is TRBJ2-2, the V gene TRBV6-2 or TRBV6-3; D is undetermined. Germline CDR1 MNHEY, CDR2 SVGEGT. This CDR3 is 14 amino acids long. V was pared by 5 bases and J by 7 bases, with 14 bases between. This CDR3 is CASSNPTLGGELFF. Here the CDR3 DNA reads TGTGCCAGCAGTAACCCGACACTTGGCGGGGAGCTGTTTTTT.

The chain combines TRBV9 with TRBJ2-3; 7 bases map to TRBD1. Germline CDR1 SGDLS, CDR2 YYNGEE. V was clipped by 3 bases and J by 2 bases; unmatched bases: 3. This CDR3 spans 14 amino acids. CDR3 amino acids: CASSATGDTDTQYF. The CDR3 nucleotides are TGTGCCAGCAGCGCCACAGGGGACACAGATACGCAGTATTTT.

This chain uses TRBV7-6 with TRBJ2-3; D gene unclear. The V and J ends lost 4 bases and 4 bases respectively, with 6 bases between them. The CDR3 consists of 12 residues. CDR1 and CDR2 (germline): SGHVS, FNYEAQ. The CDR3 DNA follows: TGTGCCAGCAGCTCGAGATCAGATACGCAGTATTTT. Protein product: CASSSRSDTQYF.

This clonotype was found a few times. The V and J genes are TRBV20-1 and TRBJ1-1; 10 bases fit TRBD1. J gave up 7 bases and V 2 bases, and 16 bases lay outside the gene matches. The CDR3 consists of 17 residues. Germline V CDR1 and CDR2: DFQATT, SNEGSKA (reference sequence). The CDR3 DNA is TGCAGTGCTAGAACCCCGACAGGGGGCGGACGGGAAAATGAAGCTTTCTTT. Translating it yields CSARTPTGGGRENEAFF.

V usage is TRBV10-3 and J usage is TRBJ1-2; D call uncertain. The CDR3 is 14 residues long. Germline V gives CDR1 ENHRY, CDR2 SYGVKD. V lost 0 bases, J lost 4 bases, and 9 bases lay in between. CDR3 residues: CAISESFASYGYTF. The CDR3 DNA sequence: TGTGCCATCAGTGAGTCTTTTGCCTCCTATGGCTACACCTTC.

This rearrangement joins TRBV12-3 or TRBV12-4 to TRBJ2-7; possibly TRBD2 for D (7 bases). The CDR3 runs to 14 residues. Trimming shortened V by 7 bases and J by 5 bases, and 18 bases separated the two germline ends. CDR3 DNA sequence: TGTGCCAGCACTCTGGGGGCGGGGGCCAACGAGCAGTACTTC. The encoded protein is CASTLGAGANEQYF.

This clonotype showed up many times. V is TRBV6-5 and J is TRBJ2-1; TRBD2 matches at 11 bases. The CDR3 totals 15 residues. The V segment lost 6 bases and the J segment 6 bases; nucleotides outside the gene matches: 7. CDR1 is MNHEY, CDR2 SVGAGI, per germline. DNA for the CDR3: TGTGCCAGCAGGATACTAGCGGGGGCCCTCAATGAGCAGTTCTTC. Its protein product is CASRILAGALNEQFF.

This clonotype was found a few times. This rearrangement joins TRBV11-2 to TRBJ2-7; D remains ambiguous. The germline CDR1 and CDR2 sequences are SGHAT and FQNNGV. Deletions cut 5 bases from V and 6 bases from J, with 14 bases between. The CDR3 has 13 residues. The CDR3 region is CASSLWTAGEQYV. CDR3 sequence (DNA): TGTGCCAGCAGCCTATGGACGGCCGGCGAGCAGTACGTC.

This clonotype was observed a few times. This rearrangement joins TRBV18 to TRBJ1-3; D is uncertain. This CDR3 is built from 16 residues. Looked up from germline, CDR1 is KGHSH and CDR2 is LQKENI. The V gene lost 0 bases and the J gene lost 0 bases, with 9 bases spanning the gap. The CDR3 sequence: CASSPPSSRSGNTIYF. The CDR3 DNA is TGTGCCAGCTCACCACCGAGTTCACGCTCTGGAAACACCATATATTTT.

This clonotype has more than one count but fewer than ten. V gene TRBV4-2 combines with J gene TRBJ2-3; TRBD1 might be the D (7 bases). Looked up from germline, CDR1 is LGHNA and CDR2 is YNFKEQ. The germline V and J ends were trimmed by 4 bases and 4 bases, with 18 bases remaining between them. This CDR3 has 16 amino acids. The chain's CDR3 is CASSPLDREASDTQYF. CDR3 coding DNA: TGTGCCAGCAGCCCGCTCGACAGGGAGGCGTCAGATACGCAGTATTTT.

This clonotype was found a few times. This chain joins TRBV6-5 and TRBJ1-5; no clear D. The CDR3 loop spans 13 amino acids. V dropped 2 bases and J dropped 7 bases, with 9 bases sitting between them. Germline assignment: CDR1 MNHEY and CDR2 SVGAGI. The chain's CDR3 is CASSYPGEQPQHF. As DNA, the CDR3 is TGTGCCAGCAGTTACCCTGGCGAACAGCCCCAGCATTTT.